This T cell receptor beta chain was sequenced for a study of blood T cell repertoires in COVID-19. Across the study: Sources were T cells, B-cell-depleted T cells, or PBMCs; the material itself was cDNA or gDNA.

The germline CDR1 and CDR2 sequences are SGDLS and YYNGEE. The length of the CDR3 is 16 residues. J lost 2 bases, V lost 3 bases, and 4 bases had no gene match. TCRdb's table, derived via immunoSEQ multiplex PCR, lists solely in-frame clones and lacks some. The table shows around 74,000 clones, with 70% to 90% occurring only once. This rearrangement joins TRBV9 to TRBJ1-4, with TRBD1 matching over 10 bases. The TCR comes from a man aged 30-40 years with acute or convalescent COVID-19. The sequenced sample was peripheral blood. The CDR3 DNA follows: TGTGCCAGCAGCGAAGGACAGGGGGGCACTAATGAAAAACTGTTTTTT. It translates to CASSEGQGGTNEKLFF.